This T cell receptor beta chain was captured in a study of T cell changes during pregnancy in multiple sclerosis. Sequenced by immunoSEQ multiplex PCR; TCRdb stores in-frame clones only, minus some. The repertoire includes some 93,000 clones, around 92% of them detected once, and about 2% sits in the top ten. The ends lost 5 bases at V and 4 bases at J; junction bases unmatched: 14. Germline V gene lookup returns CDR1 SEHNR and CDR2 FQNEAQ (reference sequence). This CDR3 contains 17 residues. The gene calls are TRBV7-9 and TRBJ1-2; 9 bases are shared with TRBD1. The TCR sequence derives from a female donor with multiple sclerosis, enrolled in a pregnancy study. This specimen consisted of peripheral blood, obtained after pregnancy. The CDR3 here is CASSPLGGQGIVYGYTF. The CDR3 coding sequence is TGTGCCAGCAGCCCACTTGGGGGACAGGGTATAGTCTATGGCTACACCTTC.